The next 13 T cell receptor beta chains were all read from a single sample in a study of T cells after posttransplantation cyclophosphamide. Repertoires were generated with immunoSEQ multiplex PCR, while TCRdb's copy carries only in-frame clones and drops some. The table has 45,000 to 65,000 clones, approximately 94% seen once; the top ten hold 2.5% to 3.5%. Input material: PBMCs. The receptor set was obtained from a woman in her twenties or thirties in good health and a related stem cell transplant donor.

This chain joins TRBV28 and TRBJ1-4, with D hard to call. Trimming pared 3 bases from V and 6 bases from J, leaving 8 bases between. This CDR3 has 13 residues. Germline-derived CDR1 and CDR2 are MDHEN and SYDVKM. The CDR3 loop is CASSLGQDEKLFF. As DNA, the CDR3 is TGTGCCAGCAGTTTGGGCCAAGATGAAAAACTGTTTTTT.

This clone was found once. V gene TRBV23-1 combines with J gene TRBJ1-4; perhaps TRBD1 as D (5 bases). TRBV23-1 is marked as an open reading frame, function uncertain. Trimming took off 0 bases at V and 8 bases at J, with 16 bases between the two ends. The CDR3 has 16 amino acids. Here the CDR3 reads CASSQSGPTLEEKLFF. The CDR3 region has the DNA TGCGCCAGCAGTCAATCGGGGCCGACCCTTGAGGAAAAACTGTTTTTT.

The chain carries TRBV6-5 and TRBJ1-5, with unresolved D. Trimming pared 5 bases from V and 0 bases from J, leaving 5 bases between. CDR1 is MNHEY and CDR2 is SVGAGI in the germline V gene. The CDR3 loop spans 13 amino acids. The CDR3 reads CASSRDSNQPQHF. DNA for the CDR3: TGTGCCAGCAGTCGGGATAGCAATCAGCCCCAGCATTTT.

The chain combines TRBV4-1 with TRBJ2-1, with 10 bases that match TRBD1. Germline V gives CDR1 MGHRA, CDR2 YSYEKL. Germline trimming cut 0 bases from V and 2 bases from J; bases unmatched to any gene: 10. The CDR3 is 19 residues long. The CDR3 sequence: CASSQDHGTGEPTYNEQFF. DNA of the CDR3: TGCGCCAGCAGCCAAGATCACGGGACAGGGGAGCCGACCTACAATGAGCAGTTCTTC.

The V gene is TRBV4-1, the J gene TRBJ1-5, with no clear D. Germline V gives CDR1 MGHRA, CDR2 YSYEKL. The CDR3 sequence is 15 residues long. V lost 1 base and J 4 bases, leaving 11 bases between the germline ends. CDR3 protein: CASSQGRAPNQPQHF. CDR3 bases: TGCGCCAGCAGCCAAGGGAGGGCCCCTAATCAGCCCCAGCATTTT.

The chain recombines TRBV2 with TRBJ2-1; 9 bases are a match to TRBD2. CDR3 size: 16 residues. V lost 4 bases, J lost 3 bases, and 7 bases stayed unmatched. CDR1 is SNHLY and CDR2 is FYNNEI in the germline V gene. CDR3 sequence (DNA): TGTGCCAGCAGTGGGATTGGGCGGGGGGGCTACAATGAGCAGTTCTTC. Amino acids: CASSGIGRGGYNEQFF. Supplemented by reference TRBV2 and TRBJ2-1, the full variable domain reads EPEVTQTPSHQVTQMGQEVILRCVPISNHLYFYWYRQILGQKVEFLVSFYNNEISEKSEIFDDQFSVERPDGSNFTLKIRSTKLEDSAMYFCASSGIGRGGYNEQFFGPGTRLTVL.

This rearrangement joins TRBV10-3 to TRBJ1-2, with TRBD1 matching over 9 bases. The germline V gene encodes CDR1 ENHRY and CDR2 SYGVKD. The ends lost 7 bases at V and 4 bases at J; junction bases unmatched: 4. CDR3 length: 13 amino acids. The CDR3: CAITTGGIYGYTF. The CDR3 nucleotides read TGTGCCATCACAACAGGGGGCATCTATGGCTACACCTTC.

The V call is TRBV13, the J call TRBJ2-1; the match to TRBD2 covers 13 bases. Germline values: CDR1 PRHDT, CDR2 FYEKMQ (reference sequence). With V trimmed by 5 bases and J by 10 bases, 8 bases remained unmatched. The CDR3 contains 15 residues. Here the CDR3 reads CASSMTSGGIPEQFF. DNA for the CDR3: TGTGCCAGCAGCATGACTAGCGGGGGGATCCCAGAGCAGTTCTTC.

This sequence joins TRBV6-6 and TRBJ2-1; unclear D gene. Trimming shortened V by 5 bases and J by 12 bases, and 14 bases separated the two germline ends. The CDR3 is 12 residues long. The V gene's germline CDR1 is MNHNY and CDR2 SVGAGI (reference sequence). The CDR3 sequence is CASSPAALTQFF. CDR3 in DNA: TGTGCCAGCAGTCCTGCGGCGCTTACGCAGTTCTTC.

This CDR3 reads CASSADRGYGYTF. The CDR3 DNA reads TGTGCCAGCAGCGCCGACAGGGGCTATGGCTACACCTTC. The chain couples TRBV2 to TRBJ1-2; TRBD1 matches at 8 bases. The germline V gene has CDR1 SNHLY and CDR2 FYNNEI. The CDR3 spans 13 residues. Germline trimming cut 6 bases from V and 4 bases from J; bases unmatched to any gene: 4.

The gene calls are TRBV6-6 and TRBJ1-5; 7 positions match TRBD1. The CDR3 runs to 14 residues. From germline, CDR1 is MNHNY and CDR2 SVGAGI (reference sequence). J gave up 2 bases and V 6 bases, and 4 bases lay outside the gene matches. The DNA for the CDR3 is TGTGCCAGCAGGAGGGGGCAGGGCAATCAGCCCCAGCATTTT. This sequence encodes CASRRGQGNQPQHF.

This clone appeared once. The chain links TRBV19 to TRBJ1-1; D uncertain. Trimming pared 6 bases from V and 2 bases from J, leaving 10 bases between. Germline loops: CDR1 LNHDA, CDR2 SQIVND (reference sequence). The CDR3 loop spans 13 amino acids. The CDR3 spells CASSKMSNTEAFF. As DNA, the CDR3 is TGTGCCAGTAGCAAAATGTCCAACACTGAAGCTTTCTTT.

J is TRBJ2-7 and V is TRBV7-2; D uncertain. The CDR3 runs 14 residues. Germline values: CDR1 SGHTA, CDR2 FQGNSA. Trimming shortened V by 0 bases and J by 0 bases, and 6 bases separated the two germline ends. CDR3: CASSLATSSYEQYF. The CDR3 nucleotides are TGTGCCAGCAGCTTAGCAACGAGCTCCTACGAGCAGTACTTC.